Below, one TCR beta chain is given with its context. V was trimmed by 0 bases and J by 3 bases, leaving 11 bases between them. The CDR3 is 15 amino acids. Germline CDR1 LGHNA, CDR2 YSLEER. The sample comes from a study of blood T cell repertoires in COVID-19. About the study: The United States, Italy and Spain supplied acute and convalescent COVID-19 samples. T cells, B-cell-depleted T cells, or PBMCs supplied cDNA or gDNA.

Repertoires were generated with immunoSEQ multiplex PCR, while TCRdb's copy carries only in-frame clones and drops some. The table lists approximately 170,000 clones, around 80% of them singletons. Material: peripheral blood. The chain has TRBV4-3 and TRBJ1-1; D possibly corresponds to TRBD1 (5 bases). This TCR derives from a woman aged 50 to 60 with acute or convalescent COVID-19. The CDR3 region has the DNA TGCGCCAGCAGCCAAGATTATGGGGGGTACACTGAAGCTTTCTTT. The encoded protein is CASSQDYGGYTEAFF.